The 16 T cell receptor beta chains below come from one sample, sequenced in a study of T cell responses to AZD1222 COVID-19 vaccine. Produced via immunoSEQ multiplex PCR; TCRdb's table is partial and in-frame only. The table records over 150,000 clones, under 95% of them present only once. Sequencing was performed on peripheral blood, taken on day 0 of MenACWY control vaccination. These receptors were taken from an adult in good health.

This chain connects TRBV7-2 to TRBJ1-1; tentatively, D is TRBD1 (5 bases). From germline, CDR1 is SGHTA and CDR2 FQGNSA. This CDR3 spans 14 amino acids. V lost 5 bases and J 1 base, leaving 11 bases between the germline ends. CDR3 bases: TGTGCCAGCAGCAGGGGAGGGGCGAACACTGAAGCTTTCTTT. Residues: CASSRGGANTEAFF.

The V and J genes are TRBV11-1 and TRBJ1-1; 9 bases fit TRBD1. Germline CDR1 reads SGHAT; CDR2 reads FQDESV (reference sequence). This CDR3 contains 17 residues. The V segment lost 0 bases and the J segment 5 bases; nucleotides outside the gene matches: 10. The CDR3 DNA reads TGTGCCAGCAGCTTAGCTCCGGGACAGGGAATTGTGACTGAAGCTTTCTTT. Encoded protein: CASSLAPGQGIVTEAFF.

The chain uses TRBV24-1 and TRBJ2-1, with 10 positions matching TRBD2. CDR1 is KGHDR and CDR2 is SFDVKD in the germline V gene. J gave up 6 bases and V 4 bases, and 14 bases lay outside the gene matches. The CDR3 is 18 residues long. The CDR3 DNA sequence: TGTGCCACCAGTGACGCAAACTTTACTAGCGGGATCTTCAATGAGCAGTTCTTC. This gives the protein CATSDANFTSGIFNEQFF.

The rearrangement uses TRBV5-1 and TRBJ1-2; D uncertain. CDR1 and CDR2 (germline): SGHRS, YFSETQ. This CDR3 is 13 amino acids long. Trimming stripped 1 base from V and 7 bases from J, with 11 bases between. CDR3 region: CASSLSVSSGYTF. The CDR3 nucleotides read TGCGCCAGCAGCTTGAGTGTCTCAAGTGGCTACACCTTC.

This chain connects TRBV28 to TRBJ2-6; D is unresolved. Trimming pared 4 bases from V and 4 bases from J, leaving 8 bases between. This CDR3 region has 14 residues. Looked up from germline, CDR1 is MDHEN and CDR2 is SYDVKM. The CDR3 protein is CASSSPAGANVLTF. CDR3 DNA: TGTGCCAGCAGTTCTCCGGCCGGGGCCAACGTCCTGACTTTC.

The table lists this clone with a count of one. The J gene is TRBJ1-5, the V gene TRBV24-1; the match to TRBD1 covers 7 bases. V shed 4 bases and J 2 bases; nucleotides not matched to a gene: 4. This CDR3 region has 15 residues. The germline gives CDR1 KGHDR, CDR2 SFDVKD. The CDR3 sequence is CATSEGTAGNQPQHF. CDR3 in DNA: TGTGCCACCAGTGAGGGGACAGCGGGCAATCAGCCCCAGCATTTT.

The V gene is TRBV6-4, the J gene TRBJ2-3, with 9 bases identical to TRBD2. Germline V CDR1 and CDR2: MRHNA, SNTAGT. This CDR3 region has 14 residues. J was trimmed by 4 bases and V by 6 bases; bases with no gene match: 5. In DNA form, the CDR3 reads TGTGCCAGCAGCCCGGGACTAGCCTCAGATACGCAGTATTTT. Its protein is CASSPGLASDTQYF.

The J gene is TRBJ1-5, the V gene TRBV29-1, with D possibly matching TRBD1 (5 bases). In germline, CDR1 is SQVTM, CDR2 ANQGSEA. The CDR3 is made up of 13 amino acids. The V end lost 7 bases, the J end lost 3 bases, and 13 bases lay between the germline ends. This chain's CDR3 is CSAGDSYNQPQHF. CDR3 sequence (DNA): TGCAGCGCTGGAGACAGTTACAATCAGCCCCAGCATTTT.

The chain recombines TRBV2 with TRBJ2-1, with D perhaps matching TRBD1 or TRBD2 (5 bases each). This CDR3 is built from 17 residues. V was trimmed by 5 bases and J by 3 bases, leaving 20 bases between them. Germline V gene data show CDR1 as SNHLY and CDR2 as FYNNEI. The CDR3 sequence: CASSPAPPGTNYNEQFF. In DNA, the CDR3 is TGTGCCAGCAGTCCTGCCCCCCCCGGGACCAACTACAATGAGCAGTTCTTC.

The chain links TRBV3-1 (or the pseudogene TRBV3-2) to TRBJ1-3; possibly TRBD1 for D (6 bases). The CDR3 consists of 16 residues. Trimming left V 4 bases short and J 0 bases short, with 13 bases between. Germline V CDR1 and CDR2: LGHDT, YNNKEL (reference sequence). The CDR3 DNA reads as TGTGCCAGCAGCCGAGGACAGATCCTCTCTGGAAACACCATATATTTT. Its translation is CASSRGQILSGNTIYF.

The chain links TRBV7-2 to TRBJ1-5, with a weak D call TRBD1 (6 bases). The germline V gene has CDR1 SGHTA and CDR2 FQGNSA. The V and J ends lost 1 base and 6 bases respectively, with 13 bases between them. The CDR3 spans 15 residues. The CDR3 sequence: CASSLGLGGGQPQHF. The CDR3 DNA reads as TGTGCCAGCAGCTTAGGTTTAGGGGGGGGTCAGCCCCAGCATTTT.

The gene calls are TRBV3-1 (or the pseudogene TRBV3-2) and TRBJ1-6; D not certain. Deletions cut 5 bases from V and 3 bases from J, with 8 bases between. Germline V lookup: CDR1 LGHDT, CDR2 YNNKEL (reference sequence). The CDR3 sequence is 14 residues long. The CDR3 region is CASSEGNYNSPLHF. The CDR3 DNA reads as TGTGCCAGCAGCGAGGGTAACTATAATTCACCCCTCCACTTT.

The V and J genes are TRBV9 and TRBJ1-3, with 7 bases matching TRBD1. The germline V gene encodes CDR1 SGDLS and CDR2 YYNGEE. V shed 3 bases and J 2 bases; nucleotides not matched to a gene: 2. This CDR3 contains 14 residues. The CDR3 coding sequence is TGTGCCAGCAGCGATGACAGGGCTGGAAACACCATATATTTT. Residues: CASSDDRAGNTIYF.

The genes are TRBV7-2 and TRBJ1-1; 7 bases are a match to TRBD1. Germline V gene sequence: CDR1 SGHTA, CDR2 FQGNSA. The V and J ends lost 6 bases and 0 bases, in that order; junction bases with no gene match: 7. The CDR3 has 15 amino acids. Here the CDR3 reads CASRHRGPMNTEAFF. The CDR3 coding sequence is TGTGCCAGCAGACACAGGGGCCCTATGAACACTGAAGCTTTCTTT.

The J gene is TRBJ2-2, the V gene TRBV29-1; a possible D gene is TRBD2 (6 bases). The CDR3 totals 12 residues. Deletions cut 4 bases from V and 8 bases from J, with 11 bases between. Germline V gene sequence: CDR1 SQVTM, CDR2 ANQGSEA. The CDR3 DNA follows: TGCAGCGTTGTTCGGGGGAGAGGGGAGCTGTTTTTT. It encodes CSVVRGRGELFF.

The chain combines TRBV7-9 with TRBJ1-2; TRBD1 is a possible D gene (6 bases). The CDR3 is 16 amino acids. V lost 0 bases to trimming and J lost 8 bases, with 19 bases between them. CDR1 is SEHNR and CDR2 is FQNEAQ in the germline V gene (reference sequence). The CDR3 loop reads CASSLAGTRGPRGYTF. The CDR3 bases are TGTGCCAGCAGCTTAGCTGGGACCAGGGGCCCAAGGGGCTACACCTTC.